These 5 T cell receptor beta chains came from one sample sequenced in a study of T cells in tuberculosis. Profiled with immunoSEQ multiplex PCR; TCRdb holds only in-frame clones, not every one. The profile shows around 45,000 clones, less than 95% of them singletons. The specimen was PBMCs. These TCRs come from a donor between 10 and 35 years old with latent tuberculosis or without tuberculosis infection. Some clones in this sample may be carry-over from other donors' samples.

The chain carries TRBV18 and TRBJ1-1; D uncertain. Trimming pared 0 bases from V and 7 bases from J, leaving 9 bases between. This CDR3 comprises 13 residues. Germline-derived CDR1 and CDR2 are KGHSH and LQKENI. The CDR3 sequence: CASSPPMADEAFF. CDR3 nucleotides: TGTGCCAGCTCACCACCGATGGCAGATGAAGCTTTCTTT.

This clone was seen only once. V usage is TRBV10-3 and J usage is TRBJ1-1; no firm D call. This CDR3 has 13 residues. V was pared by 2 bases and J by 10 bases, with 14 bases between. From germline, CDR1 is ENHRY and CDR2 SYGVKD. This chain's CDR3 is CAISETLPGGAFF. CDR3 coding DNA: TGTGCCATCAGTGAGACTCTCCCTGGTGGAGCTTTCTTT.

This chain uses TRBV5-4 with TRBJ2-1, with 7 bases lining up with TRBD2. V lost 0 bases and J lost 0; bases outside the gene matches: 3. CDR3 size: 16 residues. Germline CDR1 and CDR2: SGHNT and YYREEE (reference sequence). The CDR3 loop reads CASSLGGTISYNEQFF. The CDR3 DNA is TGTGCCAGCAGCTTGGGAGGGACTATCTCCTACAATGAGCAGTTCTTC.

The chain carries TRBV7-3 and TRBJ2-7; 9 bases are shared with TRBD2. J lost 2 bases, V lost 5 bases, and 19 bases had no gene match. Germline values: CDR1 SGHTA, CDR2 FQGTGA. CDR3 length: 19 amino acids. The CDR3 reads CASSHLTGTSSESAYEQYF. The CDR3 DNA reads TGTGCCAGCAGCCACCTGACCGGGACTAGCTCAGAATCGGCCTACGAGCAGTACTTC.

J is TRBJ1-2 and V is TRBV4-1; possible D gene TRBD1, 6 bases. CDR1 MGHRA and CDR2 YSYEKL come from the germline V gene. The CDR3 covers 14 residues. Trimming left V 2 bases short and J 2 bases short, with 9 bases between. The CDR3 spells CASSQPDSNYGYTF. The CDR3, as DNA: TGCGCCAGCAGCCAACCGGACAGCAACTATGGCTACACCTTC.